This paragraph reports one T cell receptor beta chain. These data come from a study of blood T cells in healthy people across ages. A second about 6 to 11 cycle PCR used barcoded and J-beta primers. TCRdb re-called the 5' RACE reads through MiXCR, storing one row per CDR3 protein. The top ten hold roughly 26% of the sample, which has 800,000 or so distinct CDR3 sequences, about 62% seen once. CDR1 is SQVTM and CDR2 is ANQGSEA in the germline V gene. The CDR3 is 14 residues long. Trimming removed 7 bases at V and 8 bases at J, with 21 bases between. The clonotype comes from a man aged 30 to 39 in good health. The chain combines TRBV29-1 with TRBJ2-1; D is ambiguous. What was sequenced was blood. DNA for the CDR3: TGCAGCGCTGGCAGGCTAGGAGTCGGCGATGAGCAGTTCTTC. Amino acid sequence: CSAGRLGVGDEQFF.